A single sample is the source of the 19 T cell receptor beta chains below, sequenced in a study. TCRdb redid the calling of the 5' RACE reads with MiXCR, one entry per CDR3 protein. The sample carries some 60,000 distinct CDR3 sequences, about 31% recorded once. The sequenced sample was tumor-infiltrating naive CD4+ T cells sorted from the breast tumor. Subset indicated: naive CD4+ T cells, CD4+CD45RA+CD25-. These receptors all come from a female donor with breast cancer.

This chain connects TRBV10-2 to TRBJ1-6, with D unclear. This CDR3 region has 15 residues. Trimming removed 4 bases at V and 10 bases at J, with 17 bases between. CDR1 is WSHSY and CDR2 is SAAADI in the germline V gene. This CDR3 is CASSARTPTRSPLHF. The CDR3 bases are TGCGCCAGCAGTGCCCGGACGCCGACGAGGTCACCCCTCCACTTT.

V is TRBV12-3 or TRBV12-4 and J is TRBJ2-7; D is uncertain. The CDR3 runs to 13 residues. V shed 4 bases and J shed 7 bases, with 14 bases lying between them. CDR3 nucleotides: TGTGCCAGCAGTTCACACCAGTTGGGTGAGCAGTACTTC. This gives the protein CASSSHQLGEQYF.

This clonotype was seen only a few times. V gene TRBV5-1 combines with J gene TRBJ2-2; TRBD1 might be the D (6 bases). Trimming shortened V by 0 bases and J by 5 bases, and 14 bases separated the two germline ends. Germline assignment: CDR1 SGHRS and CDR2 YFSETQ. This CDR3 is built from 16 residues. The DNA of the CDR3 is TGCGCCAGCAGCTTGGCCGAGCAACAGGGTACCGGGGAGCTGTTTTTT. Protein: CASSLAEQQGTGELFF.

This clonotype was recorded a few times. The chain links TRBV2 to TRBJ2-1; D perhaps matches TRBD2 (6 bases). The CDR3 is 13 residues long. The germline CDR1 and CDR2 sequences are SNHLY and FYNNEI. V lost 4 bases and J lost 6, with 10 bases in between. CDR3 amino acids: CASSGLVGNEQFF. CDR3 bases: TGTGCCAGCAGTGGACTAGTCGGCAATGAGCAGTTCTTC.

The V and J genes are TRBV5-4 and TRBJ2-5; TRBD1 aligns across 9 bases. Germline-derived CDR1 and CDR2 are SGHNT and YYREEE (reference sequence). With 10 bases clipped from V and 5 bases from J, the junction kept 3 bases outside the gene matches. The CDR3 runs to 11 residues. CDR3 nucleotide sequence: TGTGCCTACAGGGGGCGGGAGACCCAGTACTTC. Its translation: CAYRGRETQYF.

This chain links TRBV5-1 with TRBJ2-7; D tentatively reads TRBD1 or TRBD2 (6 bases each). The CDR3 loop spans 14 amino acids. Trimming stripped 4 bases from V and 4 bases from J, with 15 bases between. CDR1 SGHRS and CDR2 YFSETQ come from the germline V gene. The chain's CDR3 is CASSPGGTQYEQYF. CDR3 coding DNA: TGCGCCAGCAGCCCTGGAGGGACACAATACGAGCAGTACTTC.

This clonotype was recorded many times. V usage is TRBV5-1 and J usage is TRBJ2-3, with 7 bases lining up with TRBD2. Losses at the gene ends were 4 bases for V and 0 bases for J; bases not matched to a gene: 8. The CDR3 sequence is 16 residues long. Per the germline V gene, CDR1 is SGHRS and CDR2 is YFSETQ. The CDR3 protein is CASSPAGDPSTDTQYF. CDR3 bases: TGCGCCAGCAGCCCCGCGGGAGACCCTAGCACAGATACGCAGTATTTT.

This clonotype has only a few counts. The J gene is TRBJ2-3, the V gene TRBV6-2 or TRBV6-3, with TRBD1 matching 8 bases. Germline V CDR1 and CDR2: MNHEY, SVGEGT. V lost 6 bases, J lost 3 bases, and 8 bases stayed unmatched. The CDR3 runs 15 residues. The CDR3 sequence is CASSDRTGSTDTQYF. CDR3 DNA: TGTGCCAGCAGCGATAGGACAGGGTCGACAGATACGCAGTATTTT.

This clonotype was picked up many times. This rearrangement joins TRBV7-2 to TRBJ1-2; TRBD1 agrees at 8 bases. This CDR3 is built from 15 residues. Germline CDR1 is SGHTA and CDR2 is FQGNSA. V shed 0 bases, J shed 6 bases, and the junction held 6 bases outside the gene matches. The CDR3 reads CASSLAAGGADGYTF. The CDR3 DNA sequence: TGTGCCAGCAGCTTAGCGGCAGGGGGCGCAGATGGCTACACCTTC.

The chain links TRBV7-9 to TRBJ2-6; D may be TRBD2 (5 bases). In germline, CDR1 is SEHNR, CDR2 FQNEAQ (reference sequence). V lost 2 bases to trimming and J lost 0 bases, with 5 bases between them. The length of the CDR3 is 15 residues. The CDR3 DNA sequence: TGTGCCAGCAGCTTAACTAGCTCTGGGGCCAACGTCCTGACTTTC. Translated: CASSLTSSGANVLTF.

This clonotype was observed at least ten times. The genes are TRBV7-9 and TRBJ1-1; D uncertain. V lost 2 bases to trimming and J lost 4 bases, with 17 bases between them. The CDR3 is 16 amino acids. Germline CDR1 SEHNR, CDR2 FQNEAQ (reference sequence). CDR3 loop: CASSLSLAGTATEAFF. CDR3 nucleotide sequence: TGTGCCAGCAGCTTATCACTCGCAGGCACAGCCACTGAAGCTTTCTTT.

This clonotype is labeled as medium-sized. The rearrangement links TRBV7-2 to TRBJ2-5; D is perhaps TRBD1 (7 bases). V was clipped by 0 bases and J by 4 bases, with 15 bases between them. This CDR3 has 16 amino acids. CDR1 and CDR2 (germline): SGHTA, FQGNSA. The CDR3 DNA follows: TGTGCCAGCAGCTTAGCGATGGGGCAGGGGGGAGAGACCCAGTACTTC. Protein: CASSLAMGQGGETQYF.

This clonotype appeared a few times. The rearrangement uses TRBV10-3 and TRBJ2-7; 8 positions match TRBD2. The CDR3 is made up of 15 amino acids. Trimming at V came to 2 bases and at J to 1 base, leaving 4 bases not matched to a gene. CDR1 and CDR2 (germline): ENHRY, SYGVKD. CDR3 in amino acids: CAISEVAGLSYEQYF. CDR3 nucleotide sequence: TGTGCCATCAGTGAGGTAGCGGGATTATCCTACGAGCAGTACTTC.

This clonotype was counted a few times. The germline gene is not matched at one end of the junction; a read error may be the cause. The chain combines TRBV20-1 with TRBJ1-2; D gene ambiguous. Germline loops: CDR1 DFQATT, CDR2 SNEGSKA (reference sequence). The CDR3 totals 12 residues. CDR3 sequence: CSARNSDYGYTF. Written as DNA, the CDR3 is TGCAGCGCTAGGAATTCGGACTATGGCTACACCTTC.

This clonotype appeared a few times. The chain couples TRBV10-3 to TRBJ1-1; a weak D match, TRBD1 (5 bases). Trimming removed 8 bases from V and 2 bases from J, with 15 bases in between. The CDR3 sequence is 14 residues long. The germline V gene encodes CDR1 ENHRY and CDR2 SYGVKD. DNA for the CDR3: TGTGCCATCGGGACCACAGCACTTAACACTGAAGCTTTCTTT. Protein product: CAIGTTALNTEAFF.

The chain joins TRBV7-3 to TRBJ2-2; D is tentatively TRBD1 or TRBD2 (5 bases each). The CDR3 covers 12 residues. V lost 8 bases, J lost 7 bases, and 11 bases lay in between. CDR1 and CDR2 (germline): SGHTA, FQGTGA. CDR3 loop: CASLGEGGELFF. The DNA for the CDR3 is TGTGCCAGCTTGGGGGAAGGCGGGGAGCTGTTTTTT.

This rearrangement joins TRBV6-1 to TRBJ2-5; D is unclear. Germline CDR1 MNHNS, CDR2 SASEGT. This CDR3 contains 11 residues. V was clipped by 6 bases and J by 5 bases, with 7 bases between them. The CDR3 region has the DNA TGTGCCAGCAGCAGGTTTGAGACCCAGTACTTC. Protein sequence: CASSRFETQYF.

This clonotype was seen a handful of times. A much more abundant neighbour one base away suggests this may be a read error. CDR3 sequence: CASSDSRGGRAIDTQYF. In DNA, the CDR3 is TGTGCCAGCAGTGATTCCAGGGGCGGGAGGGCCATAGATACGCAGTATTTT. The chain couples TRBV25-1 to TRBJ2-3; 9 nucleotides align to TRBD2. This CDR3 has 17 residues. The V segment lost 3 bases and the J segment 5 bases; nucleotides outside the gene matches: 12. CDR1 and CDR2 from the germline V gene are MGHDK and SYGVNS.

This clonotype has just a few counts. The V and J genes are TRBV6-1 and TRBJ1-5, with D possibly TRBD1 on 6 matching bases. Trimming took off 6 bases at V and 6 bases at J, with 15 bases between the two ends. The CDR3 is 14 residues long. CDR1 is MNHNS, CDR2 SASEGT, per germline. CDR3 bases: TGTGCCAGCAGCCTTACAGGGTGGGGTCAGCCCCAGCATTTT. Protein sequence: CASSLTGWGQPQHF.